Below, 9 T cell receptor beta chains from the same sample are listed, as sequenced in a study of relationships among human T cell subsets. Anti-CD25 beads selected CD4+CD25+ regulatory T cells from positively selected CD4+ cells. Semiquantitative ARM-PCR amplified T cell receptor alpha and beta CDR3 regions from mRNA. ARM-PCR used tagged nested gene-specific primers, then communal superprimers for exponential amplification. TCRdb reanalysed the multiplex PCR reads using MiXCR and keeps one entry per CDR3 protein. The sample shows approximately 15,000 distinct CDR3 sequences, around 60% of them seen only once. Sequences were obtained from Tregs sorted from blood. Source of these receptors: a man aged 40-50 years in good health.

Here the CDR3 DNA reads TGTGCCAGCAGTTTATGGGGACTAGCGGGGGACACAGATACGCAGTATTTT. It specifies CASSLWGLAGDTDTQYF. The rearrangement uses TRBV28 and TRBJ2-3, with TRBD2 matching 14 bases. Germline assignment: CDR1 MDHEN and CDR2 SYDVKM. V trimming: 0 bases; J trimming: 2 bases; junction bases outside the gene matches: 1. The CDR3 is made up of 17 amino acids.

The chain carries TRBV28 and TRBJ2-7, with a possible D match to TRBD2 (6 bases). The V gene's germline CDR1 is MDHEN and CDR2 SYDVKM. V was cut by 5 bases and J by 6 bases, with 20 bases left in between. CDR3 size: 15 residues. In nucleotides, the CDR3 is TGTGCCAGCAGTGCCCCGGGACTGGTCCAGTTCGAGCAGTACTTC. Its protein is CASSAPGLVQFEQYF.

The chain joins TRBV7-9 to TRBJ1-1; D is perhaps TRBD1 (5 bases). In germline, CDR1 is SEHNR, CDR2 FQNEAQ (reference sequence). The CDR3 spans 15 residues. V lost 0 bases and J lost 5, with 13 bases in between. DNA for the CDR3: TGTGCCAGCAGCTTAGCGTCGGGGCCAGTGACTGAAGCTTTCTTT. Translated, it gives CASSLASGPVTEAFF.

This clonotype occurred a few times. The chain joins TRBV28 to TRBJ1-1; D unclear. Trimming took off 7 bases at V and 4 bases at J, with 16 bases between the two ends. The CDR3 has 14 amino acids. Germline lookup yields CDR1 MDHEN and CDR2 SYDVKM. The CDR3 region is CASKTPQSSTEAFF. The DNA for the CDR3 is TGTGCCAGCAAAACCCCGCAATCAAGCACTGAAGCTTTCTTT.

This clonotype was seen only a few times. The rearrangement links TRBV11-2 to TRBJ2-3; TRBD2 aligns across 12 bases. Germline CDR1 and CDR2: SGHAT and FQNNGV. V was pared by 5 bases and J by 3 bases, with 6 bases of the junction left unmatched. The CDR3 length is 16 residues. CDR3 sequence reads: CASSMTSGSYTDTQYF. DNA for the CDR3: TGTGCCAGCAGCATGACTAGCGGGAGTTATACAGATACGCAGTATTTT.

CDR3 nucleotide sequence: TGTGCCTGCCGACTAGCGGGATCGGATGAGCAGTTCTTC. It specifies CACRLAGSDEQFF. The rearrangement uses TRBV10-3 and TRBJ2-1; 11 nucleotides match TRBD2. Germline trimming cut 11 bases from V and 8 bases from J; bases unmatched to any gene: 8. CDR3 length: 13 amino acids. Germline CDR1 and CDR2: ENHRY and SYGVKD.

The chain combines TRBV6-2 or TRBV6-3 with TRBJ2-1; 11 nucleotides align to TRBD2. From germline, CDR1 is MNHEY and CDR2 SVGEGT. This CDR3 has 18 amino acids. V shed 5 bases, J shed 2 bases, and the junction held 11 bases outside the gene matches. The CDR3 is CASSQGRLAGRTYNEQFF. The DNA for the CDR3 is TGTGCCAGCAGTCAGGGTCGACTAGCGGGGAGGACCTACAATGAGCAGTTCTTC.

By share of the sample, this clonotype is medium-sized. This rearrangement joins TRBV20-1 to TRBJ2-1, with D possibly TRBD2 on 6 matching bases. Trimming cost V 2 bases and J 3 bases, with 8 bases left between them. Germline values: CDR1 DFQATT, CDR2 SNEGSKA (reference sequence). The CDR3 has 13 amino acids. The CDR3 reads CSARTSSYNEQFF. The CDR3 DNA sequence: TGCAGTGCTAGAACTAGCAGCTACAATGAGCAGTTCTTC.

The chain employs TRBV30 and TRBJ1-4; D gene unclear. V was clipped by 2 bases and J by 0 bases, with 4 bases between them. The CDR3 has 13 amino acids. Germline lookup yields CDR1 GTSNPN and CDR2 SVGIG (reference sequence). The CDR3 spells CAWSQTTNEKLFF. CDR3 DNA: TGTGCCTGGAGTCAAACAACTAATGAAAAACTGTTTTTT.